The sequence of this T cell receptor beta chain was determined in a study of T cell repertoires in cytomegalovirus infection. Study background: An indication of both CMV infection and matching HLA type came from public TCR beta signatures. Study findings and constraints: The ex vivo response showed dominance by HLA-C-restricted CMV-specific TCR beta clonotypes.

This clonotype has ten or more counts. Its specificity is not known. TCRdb itself ran the reads through MiXCR, one entry per CDR3 protein. The data contain around 290,000 distinct CDR3 sequences, roughly 26% of them singletons. V dropped 5 bases and J dropped 6 bases, with 14 bases sitting between them. The CDR3 is 15 amino acids. Germline V gene data show CDR1 as SGHTA and CDR2 as FQGNSA. The chain links TRBV7-2 to TRBJ1-6, with D perhaps matching TRBD1 (5 bases). This TCR was sampled from a human donor in good health (CMV status not recorded). Some clones in this sample may be carry-over from other donors' samples. Sequences were obtained from PBMCs. The CDR3 sequence is CASSPRGPVNSPLHF. CDR3 bases: TGTGCCAGCAGCCCCCGGGGACCGGTTAATTCACCCCTCCACTTT.